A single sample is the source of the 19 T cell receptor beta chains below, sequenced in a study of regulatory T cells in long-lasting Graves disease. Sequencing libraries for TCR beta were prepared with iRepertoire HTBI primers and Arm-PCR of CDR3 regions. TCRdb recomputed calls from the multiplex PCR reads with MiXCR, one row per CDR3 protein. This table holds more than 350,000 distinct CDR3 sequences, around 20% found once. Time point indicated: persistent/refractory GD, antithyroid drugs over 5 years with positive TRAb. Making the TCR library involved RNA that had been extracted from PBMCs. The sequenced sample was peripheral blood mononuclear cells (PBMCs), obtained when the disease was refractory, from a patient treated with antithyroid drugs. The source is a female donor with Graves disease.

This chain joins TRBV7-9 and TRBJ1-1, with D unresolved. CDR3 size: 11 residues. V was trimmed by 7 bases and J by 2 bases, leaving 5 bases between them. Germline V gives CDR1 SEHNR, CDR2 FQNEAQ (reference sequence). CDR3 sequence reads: CASTRNTEAFF. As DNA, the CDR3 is TGTGCCAGCACCCGTAACACTGAAGCTTTCTTT.

This chain's CDR3 is CASSYSSSGYEQYF. CDR3 DNA: TGTGCCAGCAGTTACAGCTCGAGCGGCTACGAGCAGTACTTC. This chain links TRBV6-9 with TRBJ2-7, with D perhaps TRBD2 (5 bases). CDR1 and CDR2 (germline): MNHGY, SVAAGI. Trimming removed 3 bases at V and 3 bases at J, with 12 bases between. The CDR3 sequence is 14 residues long.

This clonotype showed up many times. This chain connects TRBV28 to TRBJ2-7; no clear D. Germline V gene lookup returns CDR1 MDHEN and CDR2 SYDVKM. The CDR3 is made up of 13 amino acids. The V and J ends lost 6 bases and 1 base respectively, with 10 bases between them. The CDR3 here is CASRLQHSYEQYF. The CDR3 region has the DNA TGTGCCAGCAGGCTCCAGCATTCCTACGAGCAGTACTTC.

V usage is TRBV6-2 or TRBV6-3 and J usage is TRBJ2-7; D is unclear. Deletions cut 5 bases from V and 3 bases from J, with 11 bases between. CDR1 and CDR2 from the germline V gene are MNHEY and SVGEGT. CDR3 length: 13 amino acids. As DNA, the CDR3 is TGTGCCAGCAGTGGCGGTAGCCGCTACGAGCAGTACTTC. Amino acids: CASSGGSRYEQYF.

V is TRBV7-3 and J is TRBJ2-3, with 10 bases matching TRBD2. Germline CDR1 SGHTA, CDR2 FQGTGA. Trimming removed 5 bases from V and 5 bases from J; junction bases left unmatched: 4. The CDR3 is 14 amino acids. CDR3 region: CASSQAGGEDTQYF. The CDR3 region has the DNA TGTGCCAGCAGCCAAGCGGGAGGGGAAGATACGCAGTATTTT.

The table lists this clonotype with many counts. The CDR3 reads CASSSGDSGRMNTEAFF. CDR3 nucleotide sequence: TGTGCCAGCAGTTCCGGGGATAGCGGACGAATGAACACTGAAGCTTTCTTT. The gene calls are TRBV6-2 or TRBV6-3 and TRBJ1-1; D is ambiguous. CDR1 and CDR2 from the germline V gene are MNHEY and SVGEGT. The V end lost 4 bases, the J end lost 0 bases, and 18 bases lay between the germline ends. This CDR3 has 17 amino acids.

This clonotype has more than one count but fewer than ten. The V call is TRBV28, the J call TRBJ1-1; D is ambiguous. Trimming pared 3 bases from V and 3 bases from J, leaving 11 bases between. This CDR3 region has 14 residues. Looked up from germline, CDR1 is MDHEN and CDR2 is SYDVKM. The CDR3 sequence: CASSFSLRYTEAFF. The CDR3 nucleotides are TGTGCCAGCAGTTTTTCTTTGCGATACACTGAAGCTTTCTTT.

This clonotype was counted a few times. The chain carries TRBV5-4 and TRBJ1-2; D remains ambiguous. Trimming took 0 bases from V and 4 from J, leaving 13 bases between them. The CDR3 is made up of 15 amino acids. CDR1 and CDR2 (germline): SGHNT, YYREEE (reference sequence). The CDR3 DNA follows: TGTGCCAGCAGCTTGGCCGCAGGCCCTGGCTATGGCTACACCTTC. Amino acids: CASSLAAGPGYGYTF.

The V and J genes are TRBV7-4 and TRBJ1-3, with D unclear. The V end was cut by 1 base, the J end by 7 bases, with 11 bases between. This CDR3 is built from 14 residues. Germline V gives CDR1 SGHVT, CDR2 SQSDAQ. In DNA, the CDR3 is TGTGCCAGCAGCTTAGATCCCGCCGGGAACACCATATATTTT. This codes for CASSLDPAGNTIYF.

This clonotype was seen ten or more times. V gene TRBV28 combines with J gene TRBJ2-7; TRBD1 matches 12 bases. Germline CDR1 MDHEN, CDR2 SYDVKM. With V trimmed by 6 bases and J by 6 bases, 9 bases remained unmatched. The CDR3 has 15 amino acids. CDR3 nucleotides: TGTGCCAGCAGGGGGGACAGGGGGCAGTCCCTCGAGCAGTACTTC. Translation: CASRGDRGQSLEQYF.

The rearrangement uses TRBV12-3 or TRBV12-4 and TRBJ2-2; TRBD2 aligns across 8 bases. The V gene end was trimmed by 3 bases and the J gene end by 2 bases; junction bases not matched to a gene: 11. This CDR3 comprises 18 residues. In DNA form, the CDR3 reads TGTGCCAGCAGTTTTAGTGTCGGGAGGGGTTTTAACACCGGGGAGCTGTTTTTT. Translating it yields CASSFSVGRGFNTGELFF.

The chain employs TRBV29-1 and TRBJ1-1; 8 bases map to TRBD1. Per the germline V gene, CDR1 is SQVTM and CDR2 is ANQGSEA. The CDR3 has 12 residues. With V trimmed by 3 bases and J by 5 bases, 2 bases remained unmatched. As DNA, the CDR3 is TGCAGCGTTGAGACAGGGGTTACTGAAGCTTTCTTT. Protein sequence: CSVETGVTEAFF.

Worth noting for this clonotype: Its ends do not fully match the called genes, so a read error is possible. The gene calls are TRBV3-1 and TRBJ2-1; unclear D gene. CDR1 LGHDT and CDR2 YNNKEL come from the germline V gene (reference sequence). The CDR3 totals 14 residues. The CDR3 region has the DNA TGTGCCAGCAGCCATACCGGGTCCTGCAATGAGCAGTTCTTC. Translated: CASSHTGSCNEQFF.

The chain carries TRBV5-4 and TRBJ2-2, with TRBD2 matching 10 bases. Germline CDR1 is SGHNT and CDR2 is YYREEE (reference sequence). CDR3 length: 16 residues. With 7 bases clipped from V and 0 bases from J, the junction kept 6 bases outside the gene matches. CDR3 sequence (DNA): TGTGCCAGCCGATACCTAGCGGGAGCGAACACCGGGGAGCTGTTTTTT. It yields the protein CASRYLAGANTGELFF.

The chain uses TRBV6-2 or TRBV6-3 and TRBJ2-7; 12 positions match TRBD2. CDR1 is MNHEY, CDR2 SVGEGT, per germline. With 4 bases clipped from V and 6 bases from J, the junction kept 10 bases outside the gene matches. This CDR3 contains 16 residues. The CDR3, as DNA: TGTGCCAGCAGTTCCCCGACTAGCGGGAGCTTCGGCGAGCAGTACTTC. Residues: CASSSPTSGSFGEQYF.

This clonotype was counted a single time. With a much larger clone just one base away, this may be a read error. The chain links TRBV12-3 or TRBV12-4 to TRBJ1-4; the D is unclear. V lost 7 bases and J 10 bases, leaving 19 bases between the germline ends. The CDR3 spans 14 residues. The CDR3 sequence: CASTLGRVRGKLFF. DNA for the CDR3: TGTGCCAGCACCTTGGGGAGGGTTCGGGGAAAACTGTTTTTT.

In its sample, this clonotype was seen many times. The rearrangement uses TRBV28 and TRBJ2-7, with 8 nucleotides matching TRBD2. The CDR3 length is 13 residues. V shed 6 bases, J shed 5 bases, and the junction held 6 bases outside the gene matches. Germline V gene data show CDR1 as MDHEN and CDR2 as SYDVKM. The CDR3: CASRTSGGHEQYF. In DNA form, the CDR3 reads TGTGCCAGCAGAACTAGCGGAGGTCACGAGCAGTACTTC.

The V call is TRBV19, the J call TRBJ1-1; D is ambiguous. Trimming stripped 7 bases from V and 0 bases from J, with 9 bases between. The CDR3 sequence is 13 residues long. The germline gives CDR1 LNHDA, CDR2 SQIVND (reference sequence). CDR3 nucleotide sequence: TGTGCCAGTACCCAGGTTGTGAACACTGAAGCTTTCTTT. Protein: CASTQVVNTEAFF.

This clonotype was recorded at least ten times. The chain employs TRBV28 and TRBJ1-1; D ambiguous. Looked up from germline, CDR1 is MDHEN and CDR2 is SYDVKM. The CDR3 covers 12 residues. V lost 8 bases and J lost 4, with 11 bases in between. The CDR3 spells CASSHGGTEAFF. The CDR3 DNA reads TGTGCCAGCTCTCATGGTGGCACTGAAGCTTTCTTT.